One TCR beta chain is described in this entry. Germline V gene sequence: CDR1 SGHTA, CDR2 FQGNSA. V lost 5 bases and J lost 2, with 10 bases in between. CDR3 length: 13 amino acids. The table came from immunoSEQ multiplex PCR; TCRdb's copy has only in-frame clones and leaves some out. Of about 110,000 clones listed, about 87% are singletons. The sample belongs to a study of T cell responses to AZD1222 COVID-19 vaccine. The chain employs TRBV7-2 and TRBJ2-7; a possible D gene is TRBD1 (5 bases). This TCR came from an adult in good health. Here the sequenced sample was peripheral blood, taken on day 0 of AZD1222 vaccination. The CDR3 is CASSHGQPYEQYF. The CDR3, as DNA: TGTGCCAGCAGCCACGGACAACCCTACGAGCAGTACTTC.